The 32 T cell receptor beta chains given below trace back to one sample, sequenced in a study of regulatory T cells in long-lasting Graves disease. For TCR beta, libraries came from iRepertoire HTBI primers and Arm-PCR of CDR3 regions. MiXCR, run by TCRdb on the multiplex PCR reads, gives a single entry per CDR3 protein. Of under 800,000 distinct CDR3 sequences listed, roughly 15% are singletons. The time point here: newly diagnosed GD, antithyroid drugs for less than 3 months. Isolated PBMC RNA provided the starting material for the TCR library. These data also featured in a second study, about T cells in Graves' hyperthyroidism and ophthalmopathy.

Sequencing was performed on peripheral blood mononuclear cells (PBMCs), taken at new diagnosis, from a patient treated with antithyroid drugs. These receptors all come from a woman in her 30s with Graves disease.

This clonotype occurred many times. This chain joins TRBV29-1 and TRBJ1-1; D is uncertain. V lost 5 bases to trimming and J lost 2 bases, with 9 bases between them. This CDR3 region has 12 residues. The germline V gene encodes CDR1 SQVTM and CDR2 ANQGSEA. The CDR3 sequence is CSVSSGNTEAFF. CDR3 in DNA: TGCAGCGTTAGTTCGGGAAACACTGAAGCTTTCTTT.

The CDR3 loop reads CASSQGQGPKRNEKLFF. CDR3 nucleotides: TGCGCCAGCAGCCAGGGGCAGGGTCCGAAACGAAATGAAAAACTGTTTTTT. The chain links TRBV4-1 to TRBJ1-4; the D gene is possibly TRBD1 (5 bases). The CDR3 contains 17 residues. Trimming removed 3 bases at V and 5 bases at J, with 19 bases between. CDR1 MGHRA and CDR2 YSYEKL come from the germline V gene.

Ten or more counts support this clonotype. The chain employs TRBV29-1 and TRBJ1-1; D gene unclear. Between the trimmed V and J ends, which lost 6 bases and 1 base, there was a span of 12 bases. CDR3 length: 13 amino acids. The germline CDR1 and CDR2 sequences are SQVTM and ANQGSEA. The CDR3 DNA follows: TGCAGCGTATTGGTACTTTCGAACACTGAAGCTTTCTTT. It encodes CSVLVLSNTEAFF.

This clonotype was seen ten or more times. The rearrangement joins TRBV12-3 or TRBV12-4 to TRBJ2-5; 7 bases align to TRBD1. This CDR3 spans 13 amino acids. V trimming: 4 bases; J trimming: 7 bases; junction bases outside the gene matches: 6. CDR3 nucleotide sequence: TGTGCCAGCAGTTGGGGACAGCTGGTGACCCAGTACTTC. It specifies CASSWGQLVTQYF.

This clonotype appeared once. The DNA is omitted, as the CDR3 cannot be located on it reliably, and the CDR3 follows TCRdb's listing. The chain employs TRBV12-3 or TRBV12-4 and TRBJ1-5. Counting both end residues, the CDR3 totals 23 amino acids. CDR3 amino acids: CASSPPGLFSYEQYFGPGQPQHF.

This clonotype was recorded many times. The chain has TRBV20-1 and TRBJ1-2; D might be TRBD1 (6 bases). The V gene lost 4 bases and the J gene lost 4 bases, with 19 bases spanning the gap. Germline V gene sequence: CDR1 DFQATT, CDR2 SNEGSKA (reference sequence). This CDR3 is 15 amino acids long. CDR3 bases: TGCAGTGCTACTGACGGGACAACGGGTCCCTATGGCTACACCTTC. Amino acids: CSATDGTTGPYGYTF.

This clonotype was seen many times. This sequence joins TRBV28 and TRBJ2-3; D is perhaps TRBD2 (6 bases). V shed 6 bases and J shed 5 bases, with 15 bases lying between them. The CDR3 runs 14 residues. Germline V gene data show CDR1 as MDHEN and CDR2 as SYDVKM. CDR3: CASRAAGQGDTQYF. For the CDR3, the DNA is TGTGCCAGCAGGGCAGCGGGCCAGGGAGATACGCAGTATTTT. Full variable domain (outside the CDR3, taken from reference TRBV28 and TRBJ2-3): DVKVTQSSRYLVKRTGEKVFLECVQDMDHENMFWYRQDPGLGLRLIYFSYDVKMKEKGDIPEGYSVSREKKERFSLILESASTNQTSMYLCASRAAGQGDTQYFGPGTRLTVL.

This clonotype has only a few counts. This chain connects TRBV29-1 to TRBJ2-2; 8 nucleotides agree with TRBD2. There are 15 residues in the CDR3. The J segment lost 0 bases and the V segment lost 5 bases, leaving 5 bases of the junction unmatched. Germline V lookup: CDR1 SQVTM, CDR2 ANQGSEA. CDR3 in DNA: TGCAGCGTTCCGGGTAGCGGGACGAACACCGGGGAGCTGTTTTTT. Its translation is CSVPGSGTNTGELFF.

There are many counts of this clonotype. The chain links TRBV12-3 or TRBV12-4 to TRBJ2-1, with unresolved D. V dropped 5 bases and J dropped 5 bases, with 28 bases sitting between them. The CDR3 has 19 residues. The CDR3 is CASSPDYFPSIRANNEQFF. The CDR3 nucleotides read TGTGCCAGCAGTCCAGATTACTTTCCGTCGATTAGGGCCAACAATGAGCAGTTCTTC.

The chain links TRBV18 to TRBJ1-1, with TRBD1 identical over 8 bases. Germline loops: CDR1 KGHSH, CDR2 LQKENI. The CDR3 is made up of 17 amino acids. V gave up 4 bases and J gave up 2 bases; unmatched junction bases: 12. The CDR3 is CASSLDQITGGNTEAFF. Written as DNA, the CDR3 is TGTGCCAGCTCACTCGACCAAATAACAGGGGGAAACACTGAAGCTTTCTTT.

The rearrangement uses TRBV12-3 or TRBV12-4 and TRBJ2-7, with D possibly being TRBD1 or TRBD2 (6 bases each). Deletions cut 6 bases from V and 4 bases from J, with 25 bases between. The CDR3 extends over 17 amino acids. CDR3 protein: CASRGGQIGVLSYEQYF. CDR3 bases: TGTGCCAGCAGGGGGGGCCAGATAGGGGTTCTTTCTTACGAGCAGTACTTC.

This rearrangement joins TRBV6-1 to TRBJ2-1, with TRBD1 identical over 9 bases. Germline CDR1 MNHNS, CDR2 SASEGT. This CDR3 region has 14 residues. V lost 7 bases, J lost 4 bases, and 5 bases stayed unmatched. The CDR3 reads CASNGGTGYNEQFF. The CDR3 region has the DNA TGTGCCAGCAACGGGGGGACAGGGTACAATGAGCAGTTCTTC.

This clonotype has only a few counts. The gene calls are TRBV27 and TRBJ2-5, with D possibly being TRBD1 (5 bases). The CDR3 contains 15 residues. The V end lost 3 bases, the J end lost 7 bases, and 18 bases lay between the germline ends. In germline, CDR1 is MNHEY, CDR2 SMNVEV (reference sequence). As DNA, the CDR3 is TGTGCCAGCAGTTTTAGTGGGGTGGGGCTCGGGACCCAGTACTTC. The encoded protein is CASSFSGVGLGTQYF.

This clonotype was seen ten or more times. V usage is TRBV20-1 and J usage is TRBJ2-5, with a possible D match to TRBD2 (5 bases). V was clipped by 2 bases and J by 9 bases, with 13 bases between them. Germline V CDR1 and CDR2: DFQATT, SNEGSKA (reference sequence). The CDR3 is 12 amino acids. The CDR3 bases are TGCAGTGCTAGATTAGATAACGGGGCCCAGTACTTC. It specifies CSARLDNGAQYF.

This clonotype was picked up many times. CDR3 amino acids: CASSQDTTTAGYTF. CDR3 nucleotides: TGTGCCAGCAGCCAAGATACGACGACAGCTGGCTACACCTTC. The chain recombines TRBV3-1 with TRBJ1-2, with a tentative D call TRBD1 (5 bases). Germline values: CDR1 LGHDT, CDR2 YNNKEL (reference sequence). V lost 0 bases and J 7 bases, leaving 12 bases between the germline ends. This CDR3 spans 14 amino acids.

In this sample, this clonotype turned up many times. The rearrangement links TRBV7-9 to TRBJ2-5, with 13 bases aligning to TRBD2. The CDR3 runs 17 residues. Germline trimming cut 5 bases from V and 1 base from J; bases unmatched to any gene: 7. CDR1 and CDR2 from the germline V gene are SEHNR and FQNEAQ (reference sequence). CDR3 nucleotides: TGTGCCAGCAGCCAACTAGCGGGAGGGCCCAGCCAAGAGACCCAGTACTTC. It is translated as CASSQLAGGPSQETQYF.

This clonotype occurred many times. CDR3 coding DNA: TGTGCCACCAGTGATTCTCCGGGACAGGAAGGGTCCTACGAGCAGTACTTC. It encodes CATSDSPGQEGSYEQYF. The genes are TRBV24-1 and TRBJ2-7; 8 nucleotides match TRBD1. The trim removed 2 bases at V and 1 base at J, leaving 9 bases unmatched. Germline V gene lookup returns CDR1 KGHDR and CDR2 SFDVKD. This CDR3 is built from 17 residues.

The chain is built from TRBV6-9 and TRBJ1-6; TRBD1 agrees at 8 bases. The CDR3 contains 15 residues. V lost 3 bases and J lost 10; bases outside the gene matches: 8. Germline loops: CDR1 MNHGY, CDR2 SVAAGI. In DNA, the CDR3 is TGTGCCAGCAGTTACGGGGGGACAGGAATGTCACCCCTCCACTTT. Protein product: CASSYGGTGMSPLHF.

This clonotype turned up a few times. The chain is built from TRBV30 and TRBJ2-3, with 7 bases that match TRBD2. J gave up 5 bases and V 5 bases, and 1 base lay outside the gene matches. The germline V gene has CDR1 GTSNPN and CDR2 SVGIG (reference sequence). This CDR3 spans 11 amino acids. This CDR3 reads CAWGEGDTQYF. CDR3 nucleotide sequence: TGTGCCTGGGGGGAGGGAGATACGCAGTATTTT.

This clonotype was seen more than once but under ten times. The chain carries TRBV24-1 and TRBJ1-5, with a possible D match to TRBD1 (5 bases). V was pared by 7 bases and J by 7 bases, with 13 bases between. CDR1 is KGHDR and CDR2 is SFDVKD in the germline V gene. This CDR3 has 13 residues. The CDR3 reads CATRRGDGQPQHF. CDR3 in DNA: TGTGCCACCAGGCGAGGGGACGGCCAGCCCCAGCATTTT.

This clonotype appeared many times. The V gene is TRBV7-2, the J gene TRBJ2-1, with 13 bases identical to TRBD2. The CDR3 totals 15 residues. The junction had 5 bases not matched to a gene; V was cut back by 5 bases and J by 7 bases. Germline lookup yields CDR1 SGHTA and CDR2 FQGNSA. CDR3 bases: TGTGCCAGCAGCAGGACTAGCGGGAGTGGAAATGAGCAGTTCTTC. Amino acid sequence: CASSRTSGSGNEQFF.

This rearrangement joins TRBV9 to TRBJ1-2; a weak D match, TRBD1 (6 bases). In germline, CDR1 is SGDLS, CDR2 YYNGEE. V was shortened by 0 bases and J by 2 bases, with 14 bases between the two germline ends. The CDR3 extends over 16 amino acids. CDR3 loop: CASSVDGTSRNYGYTF. For the CDR3, the DNA is TGTGCCAGCAGCGTAGACGGGACATCGAGGAACTATGGCTACACCTTC.

This rearrangement joins TRBV11-3 to TRBJ2-3, with 8 bases lining up with TRBD2. Germline V gene lookup returns CDR1 SGHNT and CDR2 YENEEA. J was trimmed by 2 bases and V by 1 base; bases with no gene match: 5. This CDR3 has 16 amino acids. CDR3 residues: CASSLATSGFTDTQYF. The CDR3 nucleotides are TGTGCCAGCAGCTTAGCCACTAGCGGATTCACAGATACGCAGTATTTT.

The genes are TRBV27 and TRBJ1-6; D is possibly TRBD1 (5 bases). Germline CDR1 is MNHEY and CDR2 is SMNVEV (reference sequence). The CDR3 extends over 15 amino acids. V was cut by 5 bases and J by 10 bases, with 18 bases left in between. Here the CDR3 reads CASSDRRQGGSPLHF. The CDR3 coding sequence is TGTGCCAGCAGTGACCGACGGCAGGGTGGATCACCCCTCCACTTT.

This clonotype was seen at least ten times. The V call is TRBV2, the J call TRBJ2-3; 8 nucleotides align to TRBD2. Germline CDR1 is SNHLY and CDR2 is FYNNEI. There are 16 residues in the CDR3. V lost 4 bases to trimming and J lost 2 bases; unmatched junction nucleotides: 8. CDR3 nucleotide sequence: TGTGCCAGCAGTGCCCAAGCGGGAGCCCCCACAGATACGCAGTATTTT. This translates into CASSAQAGAPTDTQYF.

This chain links TRBV7-2 with TRBJ2-4; D is unresolved. The CDR3 loop spans 17 amino acids. Germline values: CDR1 SGHTA, CDR2 FQGNSA. Trimming took off 1 base at V and 0 bases at J, with 13 bases between the two ends. CDR3 DNA sequence: TGTGCCAGCAGCTTAGACCCACAGACGATAGCCAAAAACATTCAGTACTTC. Its translation: CASSLDPQTIAKNIQYF.

This clonotype was seen many times. V gene TRBV28 combines with J gene TRBJ1-3; D call uncertain. The germline V and J ends were trimmed by 6 bases and 4 bases, with 7 bases remaining between them. Germline CDR1 and CDR2: MDHEN and SYDVKM. This CDR3 contains 12 residues. CDR3 coding DNA: TGTGCCAGCAGCTTAGGGGGAAACACCATATATTTT. It encodes CASSLGGNTIYF.

This rearrangement joins TRBV6-2 or TRBV6-3 to TRBJ2-7; TRBD2 matches 8 bases. The CDR3 is 16 residues long. Germline CDR1 and CDR2: MNHEY and SVGEGT. V dropped 3 bases and J dropped 0; count of bases not matched to a gene: 7. The CDR3 is CASSYKSGGLSYEQYF. The CDR3 DNA follows: TGTGCCAGCAGTTATAAGAGCGGGGGCCTCTCCTACGAGCAGTACTTC.

This clonotype is a singleton in its sample. The V and J genes are TRBV7-9 and TRBJ2-2; no reliable D call. Between the trimmed V and J ends, which lost 1 base and 5 bases, there was a span of 8 bases. CDR1 is SEHNR and CDR2 is FQNEAQ in the germline V gene (reference sequence). There are 14 residues in the CDR3. In DNA form, the CDR3 reads TGTGCCAGCAGCTTAGTAGTAGTTACCGGGGAGCTGTTTTTT. Translated, it gives CASSLVVVTGELFF.

The rearrangement joins TRBV20-1 to TRBJ2-7, with TRBD1 identical over 8 bases. CDR3 size: 14 residues. Germline V gives CDR1 DFQATT, CDR2 SNEGSKA (reference sequence). The V and J ends lost 3 bases and 3 bases, in that order; junction bases with no gene match: 7. In DNA form, the CDR3 reads TGCAGTGCTAGGGATGACAGGGGCTTCTACGAGCAGTACTTC. This translates into CSARDDRGFYEQYF.

This clonotype was counted a few times. The chain has TRBV5-1 and TRBJ2-1; D might be TRBD2 (5 bases). Germline CDR1 SGHRS, CDR2 YFSETQ. V was cut by 1 base and J by 6 bases, with 17 bases left in between. This CDR3 is built from 16 residues. The DNA of the CDR3 is TGCGCCAGCAGCTTGCAAGGACTTGAGACCGTCAATGAGCAGTTCTTC. Its translation: CASSLQGLETVNEQFF. The full variable domain, completed using reference TRBV5-1 and TRBJ2-1, is KAGVTQTPRYLIKTRGQQVTLSCSPISGHRSVSWYQQTPGQGLQFLFEYFSETQRNKGNFPGRFSGRQFSNSRSEMNVSTLELGDSALYLCASSLQGLETVNEQFFGPGTRLTVL.

The table lists this clonotype with many counts. In DNA, the CDR3 is TGTGCCAGCAGTTCCGGACAGGGGACACTGTCTATCCAAGAGACCCAGTACTTC. It encodes CASSSGQGTLSIQETQYF. The J gene is TRBJ2-5, the V gene TRBV28; TRBD1 aligns across 9 bases. This CDR3 comprises 18 residues. The V gene's germline CDR1 is MDHEN and CDR2 SYDVKM. Losses at the gene ends were 4 bases for V and 1 base for J; bases not matched to a gene: 13.